A selection of T cell receptor beta chains follows, all from one sample in a study of radiotherapy plus CTLA-4 blockade in lung cancer. The data were produced by immunoSEQ multiplex PCR, yet TCRdb's version contains in-frame clones alone and is incomplete. The sample comprises around 38,000 clones, 70% to 90% of which are singletons, and 22% rests with the top ten. The sample consisted of peripheral blood, taken from a patient treated with radiotherapy plus ipilimumab. These receptors all stem from a human donor with non-small cell lung cancer whose response to radiotherapy plus ipilimumab could not be evaluated. CDR3s include the opening cysteine and the closing phenylalanine or tryptophan. Each record gives: clone size, D gene, J gene, V gene, CDR3 protein, CDR3 DNA. A D gene is named only where the DNA matches it firmly. The listing skips clone size in some rows; elsewhere it reads once, few, many or a size class.

>-|TRBD2|TRBJ2-5|TRBV18
CASSPQRGGKETQYF
TGTGCCAGCTCACCCCAGCGGGGGGGCAAAGAGACCCAGTACTTC
>-|-|TRBJ2-1|TRBV7-2
CASSLVVIGRFEQFF
TGTGCCAGCAGCTTAGTAGTAATCGGTCGGTTTGAGCAGTTCTTC
>-|TRBD2|TRBJ2-7|TRBV7-2
CASSLGVSGGYEQYF
TGTGCCAGCAGCTTAGGGGTTAGCGGGGGGTACGAGCAGTACTTC
>-|-|TRBJ1-2|TRBV11-3
CASSLSRFGRDYGYTF
TGTGCCAGCAGCTTATCACGCTTTGGCAGGGACTATGGCTACACCTTC
>-|TRBD2|TRBJ2-7|TRBV6-1
CASTQVGEGEQYF
TGTGCCAGCACCCAAGTAGGGGAGGGCGAGCAGTACTTC
>-|-|TRBJ2-3|TRBV25-1
CASSDARDSADTQYF
TGTGCCAGCAGTGACGCCCGGGACTCCGCGGATACGCAGTATTTT
>once|TRBD1|TRBJ2-7|TRBV14
CASSPNPGQGIGVYEQYF
TGTGCCAGCAGCCCCAACCCGGGACAGGGAATCGGAGTCTACGAGCAGTACTTC
>-|-|TRBJ2-7|TRBV19
CASSPSARRNSYEQYF
TGTGCCAGTAGTCCTAGCGCACGGAGAAACTCCTACGAGCAGTACTTC
>-|-|TRBJ2-3|TRBV19
CASSKVGADTQYF
TGTGCCAGTAGTAAGGTCGGGGCAGATACGCAGTATTTT
>-|-|TRBJ2-1|TRBV19
CASTRGMVQNEQFF
TGTGCCAGTACGAGGGGGATGGTGCAGAATGAGCAGTTCTTC
>-|-|TRBJ2-7|TRBV19
CASTPSEPSYEQYF
TGTGCCAGTACCCCTTCGGAGCCCTCCTACGAGCAGTACTTC
>-|TRBD1|TRBJ2-5|TRBV5-5
CASSLRQGPYPETQYF
TGTGCCAGCAGCTTGCGACAGGGGCCCTACCCAGAGACCCAGTACTTC
>-|-|TRBJ1-2|TRBV4-1
CASSQVAGARGYTF
TGCGCCAGCAGCCAAGTTGCTGGGGCGCGGGGCTACACCTTC
>-|-|TRBJ1-1|TRBV16
CASSPQGSGGNTEAFF
TGTGCCAGCAGCCCCCAGGGGAGCGGGGGGAACACTGAAGCTTTCTTT
>-|TRBD2|TRBJ2-3|TRBV7-2
CASSFGGGSTDTQYF
TGTGCCAGCAGCTTTGGCGGGGGTAGCACAGATACGCAGTATTTT
>-|TRBD1|TRBJ1-2|TRBV18
CASSPTGQRNYGYTF
TGTGCCAGCTCACCCACGGGACAGAGAAACTATGGCTACACCTTC
>-|-|TRBJ2-1|TRBV19
CASRSRESLNEQFF
TGTGCCAGTAGGAGTAGGGAGTCACTCAATGAGCAGTTCTTC
>-|-|TRBJ1-3|TRBV28
CASSLAAAHGNTIYF
TGTGCCAGCAGTTTAGCAGCGGCCCATGGAAACACCATATATTTT
>once|-|TRBJ2-3|TRBV7-2
CASSLAARGSFLDTQYF
TGTGCCAGCAGCTTAGCGGCCCGGGGTTCCTTTTTGGATACGCAGTATTTT
>-|-|TRBJ1-4|TRBV10-1
CASSEEGGMRGEKLFF
TGCGCCAGCAGTGAGGAAGGGGGAATGCGCGGTGAAAAACTGTTTTTT
>-|-|TRBJ2-2|TRBV5-1
CASSLKQISRETGELFF
TGCGCCAGCAGCTTGAAACAGATCTCCCGAGAGACCGGGGAGCTGTTTTTT
>-|-|TRBJ2-4|TRBV29-1
CSVQGGGLRPSLTPKNIQYF
TGCAGCGTCCAGGGGGGAGGACTTCGGCCTTCTCTAACCCCCAAAAACATTCAGTACTTC
>-|-|TRBJ2-3|TRBV7-9
CASSRRGSTDTQYF
TGTGCCAGCAGCCGAAGGGGGTCTACAGATACGCAGTATTTT